The clone carrying this T cell receptor (beta chain) was counted a few times. The sample comes from a study of molecular identifiers for immune sequencing clone quantification. TCRdb itself ran the PCR reads through MiXCR, one entry per CDR3 protein. The table includes roughly 630,000 distinct CDR3 sequences, 25% detected once. With 0 bases removed from V and 2 bases from J, the gap between germline ends came to 8 bases. Per germline, CDR1 LGHNA and CDR2 YSLEER. The CDR3 spans 14 residues. The sequenced sample consisted of naive CD8+ T cells from blood, with Jurkat cell RNA spiked in. Subset defined: FACS-sorted CD8+CD4-CCR7+CD45RA+ naive T cells. This clonotype was sampled from a human donor in good health. Some libraries in this study had Jurkat cell RNA spiked in. The chain recombines TRBV4-3 with TRBJ2-7; D is ambiguous. The DNA for the CDR3 is TGCGCCAGCAGCCAAGAAGGGTGGACCTACGAGCAGTACTTC. Translating it yields CASSQEGWTYEQYF.